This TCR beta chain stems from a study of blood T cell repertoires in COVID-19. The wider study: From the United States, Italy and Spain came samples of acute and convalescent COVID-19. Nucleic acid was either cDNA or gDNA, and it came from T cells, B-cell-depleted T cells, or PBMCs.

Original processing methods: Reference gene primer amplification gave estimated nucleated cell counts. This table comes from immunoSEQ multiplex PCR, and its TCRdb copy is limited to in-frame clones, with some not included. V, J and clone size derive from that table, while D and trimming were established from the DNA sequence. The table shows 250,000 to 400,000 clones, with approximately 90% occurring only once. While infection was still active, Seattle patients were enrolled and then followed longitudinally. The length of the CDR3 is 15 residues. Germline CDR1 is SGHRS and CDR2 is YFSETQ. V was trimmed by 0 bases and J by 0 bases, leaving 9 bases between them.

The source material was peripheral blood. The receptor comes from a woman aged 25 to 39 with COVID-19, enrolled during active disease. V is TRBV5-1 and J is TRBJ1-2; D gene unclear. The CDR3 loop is CASSLGGSANYGYTF. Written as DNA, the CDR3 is TGCGCCAGCAGCTTGGGTGGTTCAGCTAACTATGGCTACACCTTC. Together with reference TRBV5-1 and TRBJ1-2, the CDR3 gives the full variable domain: KAGVTQTPRYLIKTRGQQVTLSCSPISGHRSVSWYQQTPGQGLQFLFEYFSETQRNKGNFPGRFSGRQFSNSRSEMNVSTLELGDSALYLCASSLGGSANYGYTFGSGTRLTVV.